These T cell receptor beta chains were read from a single sample in a study of identical twins. Using its own MiXCR run on the 5' RACE reads, TCRdb lists one record per CDR3 protein. The sample has roughly 770,000 distinct CDR3 sequences; about 20% are singletons. These same data were also listed under a study on T cells expressing NK-cell markers.

Sequencing was carried out using PBMCs. These receptors all stem from a woman aged 18-29 years in good health. Each CDR3 is given with its conserved first and last residue. The order of the fields is D gene, V gene, clone size, J gene, CDR3 protein, CDR3 DNA. The D gene is left open where the match is weak. The size field is filled for only some rows; it gives once, few, many or a size class.

D: TRBD1
V: TRBV7-8
size: -
J: TRBJ2-7
CDR3: CASSGGATGGYEQYF
DNA: TGTGCCAGCAGCGGTGGAGCGACAGGGGGCTACGAGCAGTACTTC

D: -
V: TRBV19
size: few
J: TRBJ1-5
CDR3: CASRAGGRGIQPQHF
DNA: TGTGCCAGTAGGGCCGGGGGTCGGGGGATTCAGCCCCAGCATTTT

D: TRBD2
V: TRBV20-1
size: medium-sized
J: TRBJ2-3
CDR3: CSARPVSGVPDTQYF
DNA: TGCAGTGCTAGACCGGTTAGCGGGGTCCCAGATACGCAGTATTTT

D: -
V: TRBV6-1
size: few
J: TRBJ2-2
CDR3: CATCRSPEKRMFF
DNA: TGTGCCACATGCCGGTCTCCCGAGAAGAGGATGTTTTTT

D: TRBD2
V: TRBV14
size: -
J: TRBJ2-1
CDR3: CASSLGRAWEQFF
DNA: TGTGCCAGCAGTCTTGGGAGGGCATGGGAGCAGTTCTTC

D: -
V: TRBV5-6
size: -
J: TRBJ2-3
CDR3: CASSLAQYPGTF
DNA: TGTGCCAGCAGCTTGGCACAGTACCCGGGTACTTTT

D: -
V: TRBV7-9
size: few
J: TRBJ2-1
CDR3: CASSRPISSNEQFF
DNA: TGTGCCAGCAGTCGACCCATATCGAGCAATGAGCAGTTCTTC

D: -
V: TRBV9
size: few
J: TRBJ2-1
CDR3: CASSEGVTTGNEQFF
DNA: TGTGCCAGCAGCGAAGGGGTAACGACGGGGAATGAGCAGTTCTTC

D: TRBD1
V: TRBV24-1
size: few
J: TRBJ2-3
CDR3: CATSEGGHTSTDTQYF
DNA: TGTGCCACCAGTGAAGGGGGCCACACAAGCACAGATACGCAGTATTTT

D: TRBD2
V: TRBV5-1
size: few
J: TRBJ2-2
CDR3: CASSFSGSNTGELFF
DNA: TGCGCCAGCAGTTTTAGCGGGTCGAACACCGGGGAGCTGTTTTTT

D: -
V: TRBV10-3
size: -
J: TRBJ1-5
CDR3: CAISPTGLSNQPQHF
DNA: TGTGCCATCTCCCCGACAGGACTAAGCAATCAGCCCCAGCATTTT

D: -
V: TRBV10-3
size: -
J: TRBJ2-5
CDR3: CAISWQDQETQYF
DNA: TGTGCCATCAGCTGGCAGGATCAAGAGACCCAGTACTTC

D: TRBD2
V: TRBV9
size: -
J: TRBJ2-2
CDR3: CASSAPGSGGDTGELFF
DNA: TGTGCCAGCAGCGCCCCGGGTAGCGGGGGTGATACCGGGGAGCTGTTTTTT